This TCR beta chain was profiled in a study of beta chain features in type 1 diabetes (dated by TCRdb to the late 2010s). About the full investigation: Mean age, gender distribution, total cell number and subset yield were not different between patients and healthy donors. A total of 107,917,701 sorted cells were examined across all samples, and the number of cells per subset was strongly correlated with RNA yield. The study compared TCRB repertoires of sorted circulating CD4+ T cell subsets between recently diagnosed type 1 diabetes patients and matched healthy donors. Regulatory and stem cell-like memory subsets were obtained from only 8 patients and about eight healthy donors, while naive and central memory subsets were obtained from all 30 or so donors. Broader findings and caveats from the paper: Shorter templates might have been favored by PCR, but patient and control samples were amplified and corrected together, so both groups would have been affected equally by any skew. In all four CD4+ subsets, TCRB CDR3 length was moderately but significantly shorter in type 1 diabetes patients. At VDJ recombination sites, patients with type 1 diabetes made fewer insertions and deleted more nucleotides, a pattern implying thymic rearrangement abnormalities. HLA sub-analyses involved small numbers of individuals, so any influence of HLA type on TCRB rearrangement remained unresolved. Naive, central memory and regulatory TCRB repertoires appeared to be more similar among patients than among healthy donors. Because cDNA rather than genomic DNA was sequenced, highly expressing activated cells could have been over-represented, although no difference in activation and CD3 levels was found between groups.

A single peripheral blood draw of around 0.11 L on average was collected from each donor into heparinised tubes. A BD FACSAria II was used to sort naive, central memory, regulatory and stem cell-like memory CD4+ T cells with a panel that included CD45RO, CCR7, CD25, CD127, CD95 and CD27. A purity above 98% was achieved for all sorted populations. PBMCs were isolated right away by Lymphoprep density gradient centrifugation and were stained directly, without culture. Samples were stained and sorted in pairs, with one healthy donor and one patient per experiment, so that batch effects were minimized. The High Capacity cDNA Reverse Transcription Kit was used to reverse transcribe all of the isolated RNA, meaning that expressed TCRB transcripts were what got sequenced. Deep immunoSEQ sequencing was performed on naive, central memory and regulatory T cell samples, with an average of roughly 3.6 million total reads per sample. After sorted cells were lysed in RLT buffer, RNA was extracted with DNase-treated RNeasy Micro or Mini kits, with the choice depending on cell number. To prevent cross-contamination, each cell subset was processed individually, whereas patient and healthy donor samples were processed jointly. The immunoSEQ multiplex PCR was used to amplify TCRB sequences from cDNA, generating 87-bp fragments that spanned the CDR3 region. The amplicons were sequenced using the Illumina HiSeq platform. In the original analysis: PCR bias was corrected computationally using synthetic template baselines, and reads within Hamming distance 2 were collapsed, with unmergeable singletons discarded. Reads were aligned against IMGT to assign V, D and J genes, CDR3 length and insertions or deletions at six rearrangement sites. Within each subset, clonotype counts were normalized to the number of sorted cells before true diversity and Gini coefficients were calculated with the tcR R package. The overlap coefficient, calculated on TCRB nucleotide sequences, was used to measure repertoire sharing. TCRdb carries this immuneACCESS record with in-frame sequences only. Its versions omit some clonotypes, under half of them owing to an unresolved V gene in the studies checked, with the rest unexplained. The V and J calls and the clone size are those of that table, but D and trimming were determined from the DNA. Across this sample there are fewer than 400,000 clones, with 7% to 9% seen only once. Approximately 0.47% of the sample belongs to the ten largest clones.

The CDR3 runs 14 amino acids, cysteine and phenylalanine included. The read is trimmed to its CDR3 DNA, 42 bases read in frame from base 1. CDR1 and CDR2, looked up from the germline V gene, are SGHTA and FQGTGA. V is cut by 2 bases and J by 6 bases, and the space between the germline ends is 11 bases. Points on this clone: Its recognized antigen is unknown. No quality values exist for individual bases; no much larger clone is one base distant.

Recombination connected TRBV7-3 to TRBJ2-1; the D gene could be either TRBD1 or TRBD2, each agreeing at 5 bases. The receptor comes from a young woman in good health. The sequenced sample was central memory CD4+ T cells from blood. The CDR3: CASSLGARGNEQFF. The sequenced DNA: TGTGCCAGCAGCTTAGGGGCGAGGGGCAATGAGCAGTTCTTC. Reference TRBV7-3 and TRBJ2-1 genes cover what lies past the CDR3, so the full variable domain is GAGVSQTPSNKVTEKGKYVELRCDPISGHTALYWYRQSLGQGPEFLIYFQGTGAADDSGLPNDRFFAVRPEGSVSTLKIQRTERGDSAVYLCASSLGARGNEQFFGPGTRLTVL.